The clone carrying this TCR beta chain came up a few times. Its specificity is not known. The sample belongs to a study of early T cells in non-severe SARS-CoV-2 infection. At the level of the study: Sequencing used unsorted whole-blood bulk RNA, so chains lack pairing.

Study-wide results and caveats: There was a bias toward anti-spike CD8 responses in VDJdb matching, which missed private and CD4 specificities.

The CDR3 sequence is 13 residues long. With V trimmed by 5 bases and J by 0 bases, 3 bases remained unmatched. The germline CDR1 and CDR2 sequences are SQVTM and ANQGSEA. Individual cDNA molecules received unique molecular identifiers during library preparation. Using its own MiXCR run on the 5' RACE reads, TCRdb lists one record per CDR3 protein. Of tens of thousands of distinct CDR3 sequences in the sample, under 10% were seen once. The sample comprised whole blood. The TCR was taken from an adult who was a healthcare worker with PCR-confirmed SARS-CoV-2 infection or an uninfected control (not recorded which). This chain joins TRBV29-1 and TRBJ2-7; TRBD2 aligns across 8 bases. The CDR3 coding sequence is TGCAGCGTTAAGCGGGAGTTCTCCTACGAGCAGTACTTC. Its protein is CSVKREFSYEQYF.